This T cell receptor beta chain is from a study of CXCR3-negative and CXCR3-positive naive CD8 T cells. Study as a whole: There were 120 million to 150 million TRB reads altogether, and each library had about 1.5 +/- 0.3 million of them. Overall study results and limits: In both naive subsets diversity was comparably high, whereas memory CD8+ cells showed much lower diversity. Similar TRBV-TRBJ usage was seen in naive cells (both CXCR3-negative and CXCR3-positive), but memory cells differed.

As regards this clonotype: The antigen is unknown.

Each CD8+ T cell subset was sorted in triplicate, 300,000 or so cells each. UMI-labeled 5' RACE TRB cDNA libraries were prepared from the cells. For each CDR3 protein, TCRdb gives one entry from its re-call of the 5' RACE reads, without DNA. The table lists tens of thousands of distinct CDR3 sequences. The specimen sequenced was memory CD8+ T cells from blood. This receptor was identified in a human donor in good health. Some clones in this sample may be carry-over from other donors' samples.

The CDR3: CASSLASSPMIGFPTYGYTF. V is TRBV12-3 or TRBV12-4 and J is TRBJ1-2; the D call of TRBD1 rests on TCRdb alone, since no DNA is present to check it. This CDR3 comprises 20 residues.